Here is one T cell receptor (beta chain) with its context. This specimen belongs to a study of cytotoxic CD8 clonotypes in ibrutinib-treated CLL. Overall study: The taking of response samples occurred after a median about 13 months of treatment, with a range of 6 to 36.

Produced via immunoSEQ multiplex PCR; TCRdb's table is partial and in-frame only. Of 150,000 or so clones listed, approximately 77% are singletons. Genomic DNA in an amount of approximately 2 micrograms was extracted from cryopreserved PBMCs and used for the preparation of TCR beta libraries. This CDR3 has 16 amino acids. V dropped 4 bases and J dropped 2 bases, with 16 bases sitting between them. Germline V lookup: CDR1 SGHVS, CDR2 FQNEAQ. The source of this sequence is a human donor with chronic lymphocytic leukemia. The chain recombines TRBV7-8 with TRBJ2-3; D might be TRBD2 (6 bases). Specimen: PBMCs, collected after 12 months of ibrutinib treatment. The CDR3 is CASSSYSGSSTDTQYF. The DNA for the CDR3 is TGTGCCAGCAGCTCTTATAGCGGTAGCTCCACAGATACGCAGTATTTT.